This T cell receptor (beta chain) was sequenced during a study of CD8 T cells in ankylosing spondylitis. Germline V CDR1 and CDR2: KGHSH, LQKENI. After removal of 6 bases from V and 6 bases from J, the junction contained 6 bases not matched to a gene. This CDR3 has 13 residues. Study findings and constraints: Blood of patients with ankylosing spondylitis appeared to be characterized by a TCR beta motif of fewer than 10 highly homologous variants. Reportedly, significant enrichment of disease-linked clones occurred in matched ankylosing spondylitis synovial fluid.

This clonotype was observed a few times. The antigen remains undetermined. MiXCR was run by TCRdb on the 5' RACE reads, yielding one entry per CDR3 protein. The sample holds roughly 670,000 distinct CDR3 sequences, under 20% seen once. Specimen: blood, either unsorted or a sorted T cell fraction (not recorded which). The clonotype was recovered from a male donor with ankylosing spondylitis. V usage is TRBV18 and J usage is TRBJ1-2; 8 bases agree with TRBD1. The CDR3: CASSPDRVHGYTF. CDR3 in DNA: TGTGCCAGCTCCCCGGACAGGGTCCATGGCTACACCTTC.